The clone carrying this T cell receptor (beta chain) was detected many times. The sample is drawn from a study of T cells in Graves' hyperthyroidism and ophthalmopathy. RNA transcripts were the template for amplifying TCR beta CDR3 regions. The primer set for the first-round RT-PCR of the TCR CDR3 was HTBI. TCRdb itself ran the multiplex PCR reads through MiXCR, one entry per CDR3 protein. In the table there are about 550,000 distinct CDR3 sequences, roughly 20% of which are singletons. From germline, CDR1 is DFQATT and CDR2 SNEGSKA (reference sequence). The CDR3 totals 16 residues. V was cut by 0 bases and J by 2 bases, with 16 bases left in between.

This chain connects TRBV20-1 to TRBJ1-1; the D gene is possibly TRBD1 (5 bases). The source of this sequence is a man between 18 and 29 years old with Graves' hyperthyroidism. Material for sequencing was blood. CDR3 loop: CSARDLGGGLNTEAFF. CDR3 bases: TGCAGTGCTAGAGATCTAGGCGGGGGACTTAACACTGAAGCTTTCTTT.